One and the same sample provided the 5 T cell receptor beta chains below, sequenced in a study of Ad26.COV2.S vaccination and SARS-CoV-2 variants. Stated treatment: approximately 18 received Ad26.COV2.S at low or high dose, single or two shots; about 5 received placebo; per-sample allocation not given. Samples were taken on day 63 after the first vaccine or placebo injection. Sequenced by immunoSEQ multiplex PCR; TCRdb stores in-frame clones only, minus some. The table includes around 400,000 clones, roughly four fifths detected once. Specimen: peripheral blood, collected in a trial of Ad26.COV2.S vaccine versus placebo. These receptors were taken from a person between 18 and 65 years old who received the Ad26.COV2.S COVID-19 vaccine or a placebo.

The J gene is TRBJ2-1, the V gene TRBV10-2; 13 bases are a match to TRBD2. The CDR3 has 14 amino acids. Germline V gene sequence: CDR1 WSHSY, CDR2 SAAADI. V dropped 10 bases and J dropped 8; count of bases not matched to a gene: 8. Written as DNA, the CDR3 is TGCGCCACAAGGACTAGCGGGAGAGGCCATGAGCAGTTCTTC. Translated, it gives CATRTSGRGHEQFF.

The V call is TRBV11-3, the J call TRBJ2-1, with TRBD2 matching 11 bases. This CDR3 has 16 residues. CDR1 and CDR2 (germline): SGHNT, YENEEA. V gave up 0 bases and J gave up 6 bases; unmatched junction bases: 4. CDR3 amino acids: CASSLDETSGSNEQFF. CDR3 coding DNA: TGTGCCAGCAGCTTAGATGAAACTAGCGGGAGCAATGAGCAGTTCTTC.

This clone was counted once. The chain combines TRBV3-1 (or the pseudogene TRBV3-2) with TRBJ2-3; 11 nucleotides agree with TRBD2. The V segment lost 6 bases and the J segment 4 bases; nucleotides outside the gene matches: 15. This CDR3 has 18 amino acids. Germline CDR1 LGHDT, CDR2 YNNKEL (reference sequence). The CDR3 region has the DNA TGTGCCAGCAGAGATGGACTAGCGGGCGACAAGGAATCAGATACGCAGTATTTT. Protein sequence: CASRDGLAGDKESDTQYF.

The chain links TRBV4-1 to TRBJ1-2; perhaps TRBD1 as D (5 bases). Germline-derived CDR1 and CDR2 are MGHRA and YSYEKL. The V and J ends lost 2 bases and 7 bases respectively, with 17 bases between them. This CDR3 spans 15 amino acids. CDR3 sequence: CASSQRGSPGFGYTF. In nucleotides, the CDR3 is TGCGCCAGCAGCCAAAGGGGCTCCCCAGGGTTTGGCTACACCTTC.

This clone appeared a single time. The CDR3 bases are TGTGCCAGCTCTTATTCCGGAGGGGAGACCCAGTACTTC. Protein: CASSYSGGETQYF. The chain has TRBV18 and TRBJ2-5, with a tentative D call TRBD2 (6 bases). V was clipped by 6 bases and J by 5 bases, with 13 bases between them. Germline-derived CDR1 and CDR2 are KGHSH and LQKENI. The CDR3 is made up of 13 amino acids.